These 9 T cell receptor beta chains were all obtained from the same sample, sequenced in a study of PD-1 blockade in classical Hodgkin lymphoma. The time point denotes: cycle 4 day 1 (C4D1), after more than five weeks of nivolumab. Every patient relapsed after autologous stem cell transplantation, and brentuximab vedotin exposure varied. Negative selection with magnetic separation was used to purify CD4+ T cells from thawed PBMCs. Libraries were prepared by immunoSEQ multiplex PCR; TCRdb keeps only in-frame clonotypes and omits some of them. The repertoire has tens of thousands of clones, roughly 80% of them found once; the top ten carry 0.5% to 0.65%. Sequencing was performed on CD4+ T cells from blood, taken before the fourth cycle of nivolumab. The receptors derive from a human donor with classical Hodgkin lymphoma.

The rearrangement links TRBV7-2 to TRBJ2-3; 8 positions match TRBD2. Germline V gene data show CDR1 as SGHTA and CDR2 as FQGNSA. Trimming took 1 base from V and 2 from J; bases not matched to a gene: 5. This CDR3 has 16 amino acids. The DNA for the CDR3 is TGTGCCAGCAGCTTAGACCGCGGGGGGATCACAGATACGCAGTATTTT. It yields the protein CASSLDRGGITDTQYF.

The chain couples TRBV6-5 to TRBJ2-5; TRBD2 agrees at 8 bases. V was pared by 0 bases and J by 1 base, with 4 bases of the junction left unmatched. The CDR3 covers 16 residues. Germline CDR1 is MNHEY and CDR2 is SVGAGI. CDR3 protein: CASSYSMAGGQETQYF. The CDR3 DNA reads TGTGCCAGCAGTTACTCGATGGCGGGGGGCCAAGAGACCCAGTACTTC.

This chain links TRBV7-7 with TRBJ2-3, with D unresolved. Germline values: CDR1 SSHAT, CDR2 FNYEAQ (reference sequence). CDR3 length equals 13 residues. The ends were cut back, 5 bases at V and 1 base at J, with 7 bases in the middle. CDR3 nucleotides: TGTGCCAGCAGCACTTCTCGCACAGATACGCAGTATTTT. Translated, it gives CASSTSRTDTQYF.

J is TRBJ2-2 and V is TRBV10-2; D possibly corresponds to TRBD2 (6 bases). The germline V and J ends were trimmed by 3 bases and 0 bases, with 11 bases remaining between them. Germline V gene data show CDR1 as WSHSY and CDR2 as SAAADI. The CDR3 runs 16 residues. In DNA, the CDR3 is TGCGCCAGCAGTGACCCAGGAGGGCCGAACACCGGGGAGCTGTTTTTT. Amino acid sequence: CASSDPGGPNTGELFF.

This clone was observed a few times. The chain joins TRBV21-1 to TRBJ2-7; the D call of TRBD1 is as the table states it, not checked on the DNA. TRBV21-1 is an annotated pseudogene. CDR3 length: 14 residues. The CDR3 DNA is TGTGCCAGCAGAAGGCGCCAGGGGATCTACGAGCAGTACTTC. This gives the protein CASRRRQGIYEQYF.

This chain connects TRBV30 to TRBJ2-5; 7 bases agree with TRBD2. The CDR3 totals 13 residues. V was clipped by 1 base and J by 5 bases; unmatched bases: 4. Germline CDR1 and CDR2: GTSNPN and SVGIG (reference sequence). The chain's CDR3 is CAWSGTRRETQYF. CDR3 coding DNA: TGTGCCTGGAGTGGGACTAGAAGGGAGACCCAGTACTTC.

This sequence joins TRBV7-2 and TRBJ2-5; TRBD2 matches 12 bases. The trim removed 1 base at V and 4 bases at J, leaving 1 base unmatched. Germline CDR1 SGHTA, CDR2 FQGNSA. The length of the CDR3 is 15 residues. This CDR3 reads CASSLELAGGETQYF. The CDR3 DNA reads as TGTGCCAGCAGCTTAGAACTAGCGGGGGGAGAGACCCAGTACTTC.

The V gene is TRBV2, the J gene TRBJ2-2, with 7 bases fitting TRBD1. The CDR3 sequence is 16 residues long. Germline V gene sequence: CDR1 SNHLY, CDR2 FYNNEI. V was pared by 7 bases and J by 2 bases, with 10 bases of the junction left unmatched. This CDR3 is CASKTLGQPNTGELFF. The CDR3 coding sequence is TGTGCCAGCAAGACATTGGGACAGCCCAACACCGGGGAGCTGTTTTTT.

This clone occurred a few times. The chain recombines TRBV5-1 with TRBJ1-1; D not certain. V gave up 1 base and J gave up 1 base, with 11 bases separating them. CDR1 is SGHRS, CDR2 YFSETQ, per germline. This CDR3 contains 15 residues. CDR3 region: CASSLSGDWNTEAFF. The CDR3 DNA is TGCGCCAGCAGCTTGTCGGGAGACTGGAACACTGAAGCTTTCTTT.